These 20 T cell receptor beta chains were sequenced from one sample in a study of blood T cell repertoires in COVID-19. Sequencing was performed with immunoSEQ multiplex PCR; in TCRdb, only in-frame clones are kept and a portion is missing. The table shows 150,000 to 200,000 clones, with just over 85% occurring only once. Sequencing was carried out using PBMCs or T cells enriched from blood (not recorded which). The receptors come from a woman in her late teens or twenties who had recovered from COVID-19.

V usage is TRBV28 and J usage is TRBJ2-6; TRBD1 aligns across 7 bases. The V gene's germline CDR1 is MDHEN and CDR2 SYDVKM. Losses at the gene ends were 2 bases for V and 3 bases for J; bases not matched to a gene: 4. CDR3 length: 16 amino acids. The CDR3 is CASSLIRGLGANVLTF. For the CDR3, the DNA is TGTGCCAGCAGTTTAATTAGGGGGCTTGGGGCCAACGTCCTGACTTTC.

The V gene is TRBV28, the J gene TRBJ1-1, with D uncertain. Germline V CDR1 and CDR2: MDHEN, SYDVKM. CDR3 length equals 15 residues. The V end was cut by 5 bases, the J end by 0 bases, with 13 bases between. CDR3 DNA: TGTGCCAGCAGTGCCGACATAAGCATGAACACTGAAGCTTTCTTT. This sequence encodes CASSADISMNTEAFF.

Here the CDR3 reads CASSQVRELSYNEQFF. DNA of the CDR3: TGCGCCAGCAGCCAGGTCCGGGAGCTCTCCTACAATGAGCAGTTCTTC. V gene TRBV4-1 combines with J gene TRBJ2-1; D is possibly TRBD2 (6 bases). CDR1 and CDR2 (germline): MGHRA, YSYEKL. The CDR3 totals 16 residues. V was clipped by 3 bases and J by 0 bases, with 12 bases between them.

The count of this clone is one. The J gene is TRBJ1-5, the V gene TRBV28; the D gene is possibly TRBD1 (5 bases). This CDR3 region has 15 residues. Germline-derived CDR1 and CDR2 are MDHEN and SYDVKM. V dropped 0 bases and J dropped 2 bases, with 8 bases sitting between them. CDR3 region: CASSLWGGGNQPQHF. In DNA, the CDR3 is TGTGCCAGCAGTTTATGGGGGGGTGGCAATCAGCCCCAGCATTTT. Looking up the rest from reference TRBV28 and TRBJ1-5 gives the full variable domain: DVKVTQSSRYLVKRTGEKVFLECVQDMDHENMFWYRQDPGLGLRLIYFSYDVKMKEKGDIPEGYSVSREKKERFSLILESASTNQTSMYLCASSLWGGGNQPQHFGDGTRLSIL.

The chain has TRBV3-1 (or the pseudogene TRBV3-2) and TRBJ2-1; TRBD2 matches at 10 bases. V was clipped by 8 bases and J by 5 bases; unmatched bases: 9. The CDR3 consists of 15 residues. Germline loops: CDR1 LGHDT, CDR2 YNNKEL (reference sequence). CDR3 DNA sequence: TGTGCCAGCTCCTGGACTAGCGGTAGTGACAATGAGCAGTTCTTC. It encodes CASSWTSGSDNEQFF.

This chain joins TRBV10-3 and TRBJ2-7; possibly TRBD2 for D (6 bases). The CDR3 consists of 14 residues. Per the germline V gene, CDR1 is ENHRY and CDR2 is SYGVKD. Trimming cost V 11 bases and J 1 base, with 18 bases left between them. The CDR3 coding sequence is TGTGCCCCCCCGTATCGGAGCGGGTCCTACGAGCAGTACTTC. Encoded protein: CAPPYRSGSYEQYF.

This clone was counted a single time. This chain uses TRBV24-1 with TRBJ2-3, with 9 positions matching TRBD2. Trimming cost V 4 bases and J 4 bases; bases outside gene matches: 2. CDR1 and CDR2 from the germline V gene are KGHDR and SFDVKD. The CDR3 is 14 residues long. In nucleotides, the CDR3 is TGTGCCACCAGTGAGGCTAGCGGGGCAGATACGCAGTATTTT. Amino acid sequence: CATSEASGADTQYF.

The chain combines TRBV6-5 with TRBJ1-1; 11 bases are shared with TRBD1. The CDR3 has 14 residues. Per germline, CDR1 MNHEY and CDR2 SVGAGI. V dropped 6 bases and J dropped 4; count of bases not matched to a gene: 4. The CDR3, as DNA: TGTGCCAGCAGCGGGACAGGGGGGAGCACTGAAGCTTTCTTT. It is translated as CASSGTGGSTEAFF.

The rearrangement uses TRBV2 and TRBJ2-5; 9 nucleotides align to TRBD1. CDR3 length: 15 amino acids. Trimming removed 5 bases from V and 5 bases from J; junction bases left unmatched: 9. Germline V gives CDR1 SNHLY, CDR2 FYNNEI. CDR3 bases: TGTGCCAGCAGTACCGACAGGGGGGCCAGGGAGACCCAGTACTTC. It specifies CASSTDRGARETQYF.

The V call is TRBV20-1, the J call TRBJ2-7, with TRBD2 identical over 11 bases. The CDR3 covers 16 residues. Germline V gene sequence: CDR1 DFQATT, CDR2 SNEGSKA (reference sequence). V gave up 3 bases and J gave up 1 base; unmatched junction bases: 8. CDR3: CSASETSGTSSYEQYF. The CDR3 DNA follows: TGCAGTGCTAGTGAGACTAGCGGGACTTCTTCCTACGAGCAGTACTTC.

The CDR3: CASSLPRLVNEQFF. In DNA, the CDR3 is TGTGCCAGCAGCTTACCGCGACTAGTGAATGAGCAGTTCTTC. The chain carries TRBV7-9 and TRBJ2-1; D is perhaps TRBD2 (6 bases). CDR1 is SEHNR, CDR2 FQNEAQ, per germline (reference sequence). V shed 2 bases and J shed 7 bases, with 12 bases lying between them. The length of the CDR3 is 14 residues.

J is TRBJ2-1 and V is TRBV27; the D gene is possibly TRBD2 (5 bases). Trimming left V 5 bases short and J 4 bases short, with 18 bases between. In germline, CDR1 is MNHEY, CDR2 SMNVEV (reference sequence). The CDR3 spans 16 residues. The CDR3 region is CASSPHRWGEYNEQFF. CDR3 DNA: TGTGCCAGCAGTCCCCACCGTTGGGGAGAGTACAATGAGCAGTTCTTC.

This clone was found once. J is TRBJ1-6 and V is TRBV18; TRBD1 is a possible D gene (6 bases). The germline V gene encodes CDR1 KGHSH and CDR2 LQKENI. The V and J ends lost 3 bases and 7 bases respectively, with 13 bases between them. The CDR3 consists of 15 residues. This CDR3 is CASSPSTGWNSPLHF. The CDR3 bases are TGTGCCAGCTCACCTTCGACAGGTTGGAATTCACCCCTCCACTTT. The full variable domain, with the rest looked up from reference TRBV18 and TRBJ1-6, is NAGVMQNPRHLVRRRGQEARLRCSPMKGHSHVYWYRQLPEEGLKFMVYLQKENIIDESGMPKERFSAEFPKEGPSILRIQQVVRGDSAAYFCASSPSTGWNSPLHFGNGTRLTVT.

V is TRBV4-1 and J is TRBJ2-7; TRBD2 matches at 7 bases. The CDR3 sequence is 14 residues long. Trimming at V came to 4 bases and at J to 7 bases, leaving 10 bases not matched to a gene. Germline loops: CDR1 MGHRA, CDR2 YSYEKL. CDR3 nucleotide sequence: TGCGCCAGCAGCCTACTTGCTCTGGGGGGGGAGCAGTACTTC. It is translated as CASSLLALGGEQYF.

This chain links TRBV11-1 with TRBJ2-7; D possibly corresponds to TRBD2 (6 bases). Per the germline V gene, CDR1 is SGHAT and CDR2 is FQDESV (reference sequence). V was trimmed by 4 bases and J by 0 bases, leaving 10 bases between them. CDR3 length: 14 residues. The CDR3 nucleotides are TGTGCCAGCAGCTGGCGGGACCACTCCTACGAGCAGTACTTC. This sequence encodes CASSWRDHSYEQYF.

This chain uses TRBV19 with TRBJ1-5, with no clear D. Per the germline V gene, CDR1 is LNHDA and CDR2 is SQIVND (reference sequence). Trimming left V 3 bases short and J 4 bases short, with 13 bases between. The CDR3 contains 15 residues. CDR3 sequence: CASSMLPGSNQPQHF. CDR3 coding DNA: TGTGCCAGTAGTATGCTTCCGGGGTCTAATCAGCCCCAGCATTTT.

The rearrangement links TRBV6-5 to TRBJ1-1; D is unresolved. The germline V gene has CDR1 MNHEY and CDR2 SVGAGI. This CDR3 comprises 13 residues. Trimming cost V 8 bases and J 2 bases, with 12 bases left between them. The CDR3 sequence: CASQWAGNTEAFF. In nucleotides, the CDR3 is TGTGCCAGCCAGTGGGCGGGAAACACTGAAGCTTTCTTT.

The table lists this clone with a count of one. The chain joins TRBV3-1 (or the pseudogene TRBV3-2) to TRBJ1-2; D ambiguous. Germline V gene data show CDR1 as LGHDT and CDR2 as YNNKEL (reference sequence). The CDR3 length is 15 residues. With 4 bases removed from V and 4 bases from J, the gap between germline ends came to 16 bases. In nucleotides, the CDR3 is TGTGCCAGCAGCCCTCTAAATCCGACAATCTATGGCTACACCTTC. It translates to CASSPLNPTIYGYTF.

This CDR3 reads CASSPRGLAGGKETQYF. The CDR3 coding sequence is TGTGCCAGCTCACCACGGGGACTAGCGGGAGGGAAAGAGACCCAGTACTTC. The chain uses TRBV18 and TRBJ2-5; TRBD2 matches at 16 bases. V was clipped by 1 base and J by 3 bases; unmatched bases: 2. This CDR3 comprises 17 residues. CDR1 is KGHSH, CDR2 LQKENI, per germline.

This chain joins TRBV2 and TRBJ2-3, with 8 bases that match TRBD2. V shed 6 bases and J 5 bases; nucleotides not matched to a gene: 13. The CDR3 loop spans 16 amino acids. The germline gives CDR1 SNHLY, CDR2 FYNNEI. Here the CDR3 DNA reads TGTGCCAGCAGCCTAACACTAAGCGGGAGCCTAGATACGCAGTATTTT. Encoded protein: CASSLTLSGSLDTQYF.